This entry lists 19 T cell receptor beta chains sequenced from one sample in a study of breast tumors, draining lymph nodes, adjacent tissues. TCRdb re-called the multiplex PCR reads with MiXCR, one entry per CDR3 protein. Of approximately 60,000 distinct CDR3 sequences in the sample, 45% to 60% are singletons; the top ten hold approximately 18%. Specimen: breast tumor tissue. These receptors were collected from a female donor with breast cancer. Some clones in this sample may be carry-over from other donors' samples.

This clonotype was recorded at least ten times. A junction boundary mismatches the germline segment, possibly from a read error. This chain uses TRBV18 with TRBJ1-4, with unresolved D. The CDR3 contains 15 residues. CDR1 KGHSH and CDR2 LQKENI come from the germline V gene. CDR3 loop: CASSRTQATNEKLFF. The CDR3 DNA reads TGTGCCAGCTCCCGGACGCAGGCAACCAATGAAAAACTGTTTTTT. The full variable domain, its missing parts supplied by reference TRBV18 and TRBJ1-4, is NAGVMQNPRHLVRRRGQEARLRCSPMKGHSHVYWYRQLPEEGLKFMVYLQKENIIDESGMPKERFSAEFPKEGPSILRIQQVVRGDSAAYFCASSRTQATNEKLFFGSGTQLSVL.

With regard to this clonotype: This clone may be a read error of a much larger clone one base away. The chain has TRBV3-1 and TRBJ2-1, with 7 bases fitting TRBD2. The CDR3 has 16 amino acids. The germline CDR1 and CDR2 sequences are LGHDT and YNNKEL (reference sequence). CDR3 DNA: TGTGCCAGCAGCCAAAGGAGCGGGGAACCATACAATGAGCAGTCCTTC. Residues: CASSQRSGEPYNEQSF.

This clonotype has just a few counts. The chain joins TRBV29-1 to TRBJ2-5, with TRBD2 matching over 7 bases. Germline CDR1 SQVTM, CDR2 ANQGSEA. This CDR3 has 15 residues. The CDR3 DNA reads TGCATCCTAAAGGGACTAAACCTCGTTACGGAGACCCAGTACTTC. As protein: CILKGLNLVTETQYF. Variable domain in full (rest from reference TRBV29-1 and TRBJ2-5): SAVISQKPSRDICQRGTSLTIQCQVDSQVTMMFWYRQQPGQSLTLIATANQGSEATYESGFVIDKFPISRPNLTFSTLTVSNMSPEDSSIYLCILKGLNLVTETQYFGPGTRLLVL.

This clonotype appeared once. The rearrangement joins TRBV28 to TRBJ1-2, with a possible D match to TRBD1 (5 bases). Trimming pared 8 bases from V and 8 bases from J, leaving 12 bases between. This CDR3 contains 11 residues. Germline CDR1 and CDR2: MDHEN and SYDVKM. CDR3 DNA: TGTGCCAGCCCATGGGCAGGGGGCTACACCTTC. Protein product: CASPWAGGYTF.

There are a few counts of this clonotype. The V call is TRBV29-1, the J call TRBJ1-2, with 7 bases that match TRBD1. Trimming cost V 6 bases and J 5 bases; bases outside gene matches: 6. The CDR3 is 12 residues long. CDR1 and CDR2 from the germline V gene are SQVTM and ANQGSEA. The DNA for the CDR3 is TGCAGCGTATCGTCGGGACAGTATGGCTACACCTTC. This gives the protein CSVSSGQYGYTF.

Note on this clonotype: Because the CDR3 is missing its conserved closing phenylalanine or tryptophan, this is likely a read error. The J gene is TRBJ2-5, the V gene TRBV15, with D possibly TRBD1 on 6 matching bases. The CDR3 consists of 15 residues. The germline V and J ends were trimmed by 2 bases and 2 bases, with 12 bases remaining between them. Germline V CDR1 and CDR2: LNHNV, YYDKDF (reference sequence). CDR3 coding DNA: TGTGCCACCAGCAGATATTCGACAGGTCAAGAGACCCAGTACCTC. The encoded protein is CATSRYSTGQETQYL.

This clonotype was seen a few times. The CDR3 loop is CASSRITTNEKLFF. The CDR3 DNA follows: TGTGCCAGCAGTAGAATAACAACTAATGAAAAACTGTTTTTT. This sequence joins TRBV11-3 and TRBJ1-4, with D unresolved. This CDR3 contains 14 residues. Trimming took off 6 bases at V and 0 bases at J, with 8 bases between the two ends. The germline V gene has CDR1 SGHNT and CDR2 YENEEA.

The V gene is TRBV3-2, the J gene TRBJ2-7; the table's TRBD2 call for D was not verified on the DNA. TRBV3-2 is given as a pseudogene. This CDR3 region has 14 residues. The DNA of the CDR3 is TGTGCCACCAAGTCGTGGGACCTATACTACGAGCAGTACTTC. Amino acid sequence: CATKSWDLYYEQYF.

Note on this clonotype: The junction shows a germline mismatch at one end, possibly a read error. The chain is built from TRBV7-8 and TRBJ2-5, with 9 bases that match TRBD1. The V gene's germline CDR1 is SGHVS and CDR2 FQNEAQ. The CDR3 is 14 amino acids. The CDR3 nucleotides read TGTGCCAGCAGCCGGGACAGGGTAGGAGAGACCCAGCACTTC. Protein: CASSRDRVGETQHF.

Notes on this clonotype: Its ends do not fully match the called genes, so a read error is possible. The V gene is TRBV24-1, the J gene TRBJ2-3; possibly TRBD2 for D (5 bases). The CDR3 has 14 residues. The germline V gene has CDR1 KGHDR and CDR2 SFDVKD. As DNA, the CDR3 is TGTACCACCAGTGGCCTAGCAGGCACAGATACGCAGTATTTT. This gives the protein CTTSGLAGTDTQYF.

The CDR3 loop reads CASSAGLGEREQYF. CDR3 nucleotides: TGTGCCAGCAGTGCGGGACTTGGCGAGAGGGAGCAGTACTTC. V usage is TRBV2 and J usage is TRBJ2-7; TRBD2 is a possible D gene (6 bases). Deletions cut 4 bases from V and 7 bases from J, with 17 bases between. This CDR3 contains 14 residues. From germline, CDR1 is SNHLY and CDR2 FYNNEI.

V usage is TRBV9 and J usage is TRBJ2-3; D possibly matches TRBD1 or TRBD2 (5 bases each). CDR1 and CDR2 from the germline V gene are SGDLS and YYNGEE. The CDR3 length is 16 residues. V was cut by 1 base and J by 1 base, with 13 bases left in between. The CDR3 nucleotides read TGTGCCAGCAGCGTATCATGGGACGGACGCACAGATACGCAGTATTTT. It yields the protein CASSVSWDGRTDTQYF.

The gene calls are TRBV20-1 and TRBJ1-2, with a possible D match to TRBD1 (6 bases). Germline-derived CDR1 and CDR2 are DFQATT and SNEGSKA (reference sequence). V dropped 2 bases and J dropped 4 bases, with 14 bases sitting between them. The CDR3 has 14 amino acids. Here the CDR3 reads CSARLGGSGYGYTF. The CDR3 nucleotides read TGCAGTGCTAGACTAGGGGGTTCAGGCTATGGCTACACCTTC.

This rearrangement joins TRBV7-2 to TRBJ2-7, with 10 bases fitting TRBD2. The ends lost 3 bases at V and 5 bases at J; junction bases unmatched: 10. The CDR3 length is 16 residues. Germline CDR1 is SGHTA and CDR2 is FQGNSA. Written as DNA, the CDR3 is TGTGCCAGCAGCTTGGGTCGTCTAGCGGGAGCACACGAGCAGTACTTC. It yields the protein CASSLGRLAGAHEQYF. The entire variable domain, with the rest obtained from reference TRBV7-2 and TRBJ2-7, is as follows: GAGVSQSPSNKVTEKGKDVELRCDPISGHTALYWYRQSLGQGLEFLIYFQGNSAPDKSGLPSDRFSAERTGGSVSTLTIQRTQQEDSAVYLCASSLGRLAGAHEQYFGPGTRLTVT.

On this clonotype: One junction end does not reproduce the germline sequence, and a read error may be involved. CDR3 DNA sequence: TGTGCCGGCAGTGAATCCCCACTAAGTTCGCTCCTCCACTTT. Translating gives CAGSESPLSSLLHF. V gene TRBV25-1 combines with J gene TRBJ1-6; D remains ambiguous. The CDR3 has 14 amino acids. Germline V gives CDR1 MGHDK, CDR2 SYGVNS.

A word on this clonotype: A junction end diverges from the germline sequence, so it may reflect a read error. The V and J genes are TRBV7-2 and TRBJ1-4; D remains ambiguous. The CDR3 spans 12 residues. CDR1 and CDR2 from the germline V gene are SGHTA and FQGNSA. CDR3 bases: TGTGCCAGCAGCTTGAACACGTCAAAACTGTTCTTT. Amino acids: CASSLNTSKLFF.

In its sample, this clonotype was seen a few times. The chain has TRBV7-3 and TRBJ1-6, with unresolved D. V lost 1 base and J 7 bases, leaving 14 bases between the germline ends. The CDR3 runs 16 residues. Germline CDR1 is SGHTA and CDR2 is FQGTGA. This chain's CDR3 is CASSLSARDPNSPLHF. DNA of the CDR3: TGTGCCAGCAGCTTAAGCGCCCGCGACCCAAATTCACCCCTCCACTTT.

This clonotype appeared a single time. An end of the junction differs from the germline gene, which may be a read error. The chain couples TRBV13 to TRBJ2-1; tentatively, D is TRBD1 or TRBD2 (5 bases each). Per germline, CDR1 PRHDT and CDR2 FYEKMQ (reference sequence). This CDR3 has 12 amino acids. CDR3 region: CASSFGGAKLDF. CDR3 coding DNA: TGTGCCAGCAGCTTTGGGGGTGCTAAGTTGGACTTC.

The CDR3: CSASDRVIGTDTQYF. CDR3 DNA sequence: TGCAGTGCTAGCGACAGGGTTATCGGCACAGATACGCAGTATTTT. The J gene is TRBJ2-3, the V gene TRBV20-1, with 7 positions matching TRBD1. With V trimmed by 3 bases and J by 1 base, 7 bases remained unmatched. Germline V CDR1 and CDR2: DFQATT, SNEGSKA (reference sequence). CDR3 length: 15 amino acids.